This TCR beta chain was identified in a study of blood T cell repertoires in COVID-19. Study-wide background: COVID-19 samples collected from the United States, Italy and Spain covered acute and convalescent phases. Sources were T cells, B-cell-depleted T cells, or PBMCs; the material itself was cDNA or gDNA.

V lost 3 bases and J 8 bases, leaving 22 bases between the germline ends. The germline CDR1 and CDR2 sequences are SEHNR and FQNEAQ (reference sequence). This CDR3 comprises 16 residues. As processed by the authors: Amplified reference gene primers provided the basis for estimating nucleated cell counts. Profiling relied on immunoSEQ multiplex PCR, and the TCRdb table lists in-frame clones only, not all of them. From that table come the V and J calls and clone size; the DNA was used to work out D and trimming. The table lists about 490,000 clones, approximately 83% of them singletons. V is TRBV7-9 and J is TRBJ1-1; no reliable D call. The TCR comes from a human donor in a cohort sampled during active COVID-19. Sequenced material: peripheral blood. For the CDR3, the DNA is TGTGCCAGCAGCTTTCCTAACCGAGCGAAGGCAGTCGAAGCTTTCTTT. It codes for CASSFPNRAKAVEAFF.